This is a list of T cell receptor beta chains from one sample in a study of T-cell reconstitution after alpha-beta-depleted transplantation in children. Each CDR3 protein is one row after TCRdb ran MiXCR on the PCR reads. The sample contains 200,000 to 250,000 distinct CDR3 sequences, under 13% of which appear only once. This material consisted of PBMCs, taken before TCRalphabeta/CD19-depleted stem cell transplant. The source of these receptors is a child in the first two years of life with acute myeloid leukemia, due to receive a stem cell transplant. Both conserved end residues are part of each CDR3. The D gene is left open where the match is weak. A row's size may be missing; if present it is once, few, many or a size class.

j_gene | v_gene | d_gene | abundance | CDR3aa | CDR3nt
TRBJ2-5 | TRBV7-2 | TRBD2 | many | CASSRLAGGLGESQYF | TGTGCCAGCAGCCGACTAGCGGGAGGGCTGGGGGAGTCCCAGTACTTC
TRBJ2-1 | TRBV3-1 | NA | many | CASSQDRNNEQFF | TGTGCCAGCAGCCAAGATCGGAACAATGAGCAGTTCTTC
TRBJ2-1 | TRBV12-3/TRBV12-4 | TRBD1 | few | CASSLGPGQGLAEQFF | TGTGCCAGCAGTTTAGGGCCGGGACAGGGCCTAGCTGAGCAGTTCTTC
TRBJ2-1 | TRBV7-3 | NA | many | CASSLTPVLAPNNEQFF | TGTGCCAGCAGCTTAACGCCGGTATTGGCGCCGAACAATGAGCAGTTCTTC
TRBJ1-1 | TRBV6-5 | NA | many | CASRRSTEAFF | TGTGCCAGCCGACGGAGCACTGAAGCTTTCTTT
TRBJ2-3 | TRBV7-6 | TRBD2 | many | CASSQISSGKEDTQYF | TGTGCCAGCAGCCAGATATCTAGCGGCAAGGAGGATACGCAGTATTTT
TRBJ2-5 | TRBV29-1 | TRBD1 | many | CSVEEQGAWETQYF | TGCAGCGTTGAAGAACAGGGGGCCTGGGAGACCCAGTACTTC
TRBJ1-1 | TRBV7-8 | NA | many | CASSLGKGGNTEAFF | TGTGCCAGCAGCTTAGGGAAAGGCGGGAACACTGAAGCTTTCTTT
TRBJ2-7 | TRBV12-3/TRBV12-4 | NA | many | CASSLLTAYEQYF | TGTGCCAGCAGTTTATTAACAGCCTACGAGCAGTACTTC
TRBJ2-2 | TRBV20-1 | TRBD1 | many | CSAPQGATGTGELFF | TGCAGTGCTCCACAGGGGGCGACGGGCACCGGGGAGCTGTTTTTT
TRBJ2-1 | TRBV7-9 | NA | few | CASSPPVPVYNEQFF | TGTGCCAGCAGCCCCCCCGTTCCCGTGTACAATGAGCAGTTCTTC
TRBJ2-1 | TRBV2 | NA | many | CASRGFGSYNEQFF | TGTGCCAGCAGAGGGTTCGGTTCCTACAATGAGCAGTTCTTC
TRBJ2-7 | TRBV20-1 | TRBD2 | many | CSASWGGSSYEQYF | TGCAGTGCTTCCTGGGGGGGTAGTTCCTACGAGCAGTACTTC
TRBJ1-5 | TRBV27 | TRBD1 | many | CASSSQGANVNQPQHF | TGTGCCAGCAGTTCACAGGGGGCGAACGTCAATCAGCCCCAGCATTTT
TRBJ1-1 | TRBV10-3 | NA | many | CAISESRDNTEAFF | TGTGCCATCAGTGAGTCGAGGGACAACACTGAAGCTTTCTTT
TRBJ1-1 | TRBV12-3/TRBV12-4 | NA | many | CASSPTMGRPQGQLEAFF | TGTGCCAGCAGTCCTACGATGGGCCGCCCCCAAGGCCAACTAGAAGCTTTCTTT
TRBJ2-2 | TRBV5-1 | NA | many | CASSFQGPDTGELFF | TGCGCCAGCAGCTTTCAGGGTCCGGACACCGGGGAGCTGTTTTTT
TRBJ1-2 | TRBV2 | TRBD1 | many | CASSEQGAYYGYTF | TGTGCCAGCAGTGAGCAGGGGGCTTACTATGGCTACACCTTC
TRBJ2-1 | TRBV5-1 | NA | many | CASSLGLVTGEQFF | TGCGCCAGCAGCTTGGGACTAGTTACGGGTGAGCAGTTCTTC
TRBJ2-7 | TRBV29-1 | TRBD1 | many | CSVPGTGAYEQYF | TGCAGTGTTCCCGGGACAGGGGCTTACGAGCAGTACTTC
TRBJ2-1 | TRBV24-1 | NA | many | CATSDGSEYNEQFF | TGTGCCACCAGTGATGGTAGCGAATACAATGAGCAGTTCTTC
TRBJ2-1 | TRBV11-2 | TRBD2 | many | CASSLEVAGDWVEQFF | TGTGCCAGCAGCTTAGAGGTAGCGGGAGATTGGGTTGAGCAGTTCTTC
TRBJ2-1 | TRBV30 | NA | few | CAWSGGGSGNEQFF | TGTGCCTGGAGTGGTGGCGGTTCCGGGAATGAGCAGTTCTTC
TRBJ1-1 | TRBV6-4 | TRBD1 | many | CASRSRYNRGLRGGTEAFF | TGTGCCAGCAGGTCCCGTTATAACAGGGGGCTTCGCGGGGGCACTGAAGCTTTCTTT
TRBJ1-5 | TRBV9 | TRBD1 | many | CASGQGSDHQPQHF | TGTGCCAGCGGACAGGGGTCTGACCATCAGCCCCAGCATTTT
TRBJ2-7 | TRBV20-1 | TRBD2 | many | CSAGGPGLANYEQYF | TGCAGTGCTGGAGGTCCGGGACTAGCGAATTACGAGCAGTACTTC
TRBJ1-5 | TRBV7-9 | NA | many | CASSLTGGPQHF | TGTGCCAGCAGCTTAACCGGCGGGCCCCAGCATTTT
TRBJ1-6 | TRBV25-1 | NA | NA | CASSDGSSYNSPLHF | TGTGCCAGCAGTGATGGGAGCTCCTATAATTCACCCCTCCACTTT
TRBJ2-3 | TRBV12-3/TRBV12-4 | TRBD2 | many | CASSWTSGRLDTQYF | TGTGCCAGCAGCTGGACTAGCGGGAGGCTTGATACGCAGTATTTT
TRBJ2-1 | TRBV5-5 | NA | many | CASSLFLDSYNEQFF | TGTGCCAGCAGCTTGTTCCTGGACTCCTACAATGAGCAGTTCTTC
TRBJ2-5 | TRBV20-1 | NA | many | CSATRGETQYF | TGCAGTGCTACCCGGGGAGAGACCCAGTACTTC
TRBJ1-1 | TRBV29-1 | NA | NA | CSVLVRGEVTEAFF | TGCAGCGTGTTGGTAAGGGGTGAGGTCACTGAAGCTTTCTTT
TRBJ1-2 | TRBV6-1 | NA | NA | CANRQSISYGYTF | TGTGCCAACAGACAGTCTATCTCCTATGGCTACACCTTC
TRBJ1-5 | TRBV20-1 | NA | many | CSADPPGLNQPQHF | TGCAGTGCCGACCCCCCGGGACTCAATCAGCCCCAGCATTTT
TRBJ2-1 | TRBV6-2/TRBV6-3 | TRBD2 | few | CASSYVGGENNEQFF | TGTGCCAGCAGTTATGTCGGGGGGGAAAACAATGAGCAGTTCTTC
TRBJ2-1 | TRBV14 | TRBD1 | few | CASSQDRGGTNNEQFF | TGTGCCAGCAGCCAAGATAGAGGGGGCACCAACAATGAGCAGTTCTTC
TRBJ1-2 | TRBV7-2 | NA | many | CASSPAYGYTF | TGTGCCAGCAGCCCAGCCTATGGCTACACCTTC
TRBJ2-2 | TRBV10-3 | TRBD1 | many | CAISERTGATGELFF | TGTGCCATCAGTGAGCGAACAGGGGCGACCGGGGAGCTGTTTTTT
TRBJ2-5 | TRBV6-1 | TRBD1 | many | CASTTGQGALETQYF | TGTGCCAGCACTACGGGACAGGGGGCCTTGGAGACCCAGTACTTC
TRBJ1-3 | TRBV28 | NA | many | CASTYGNTIYF | TGTGCCAGCACCTATGGAAACACCATATATTTT
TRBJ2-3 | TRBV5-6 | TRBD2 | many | CASSLGAGGADTQYF | TGTGCCAGCAGCTTGGGAGCGGGGGGAGCAGATACGCAGTATTTT
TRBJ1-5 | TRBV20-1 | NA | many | CSARDHTGNQPQHF | TGCAGTGCTAGAGATCACACAGGGAATCAGCCCCAGCATTTT
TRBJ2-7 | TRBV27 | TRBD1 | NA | CASSLSQGTGRSYEQYF | TGTGCCAGCAGTTTATCGCAGGGGACAGGGCGATCCTACGAGCAGTACTTC
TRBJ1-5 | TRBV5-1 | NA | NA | CASSSGGLGEPQHF | TGCGCCAGCAGCTCCGGGGGCCTTGGGGAGCCCCAGCATTTT
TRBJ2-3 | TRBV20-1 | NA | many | CSAISASFVNGATDTQYF | TGCAGTGCTATTTCAGCGTCATTCGTGAACGGGGCCACAGATACGCAGTATTTT
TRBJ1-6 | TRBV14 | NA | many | CASSQAYNSPLHF | TGTGCCAGCAGCCAAGCCTATAATTCACCCCTCCACTTT